This note documents a single T cell receptor (beta chain) sequence. Assay: immunoSEQ multiplex PCR; the TCRdb copy retains only in-frame clones and omits some. The sample yields about 100,000 clones, over 90% seen once. These data belong to a study of T cell responses to AZD1222 COVID-19 vaccine. Germline CDR1 reads MDHEN; CDR2 reads SYDVKM. V was trimmed by 7 bases and J by 2 bases, leaving 8 bases between them. The CDR3 loop spans 12 amino acids. This chain links TRBV28 with TRBJ1-2; D gene ambiguous. Source: peripheral blood, taken on day 0 of AZD1222 vaccination. The source of this sequence is an adult in good health. The DNA of the CDR3 is TGTGCCAGCAAAGTCGTCAACTATGGCTACACCTTC. Protein sequence: CASKVVNYGYTF.